A single sample gave rise to the 6 T cell receptor beta chains below, sequenced in a study of tumor-infiltrating lymphocytes in primary liver carcinoma (dated by TCRdb to 2015 to 2018). The sequencer was an Illumina HiSeq 2500. A constant-region primer and ProtoScript II reverse transcriptase were used to reverse-transcribe TCRbeta-specific cDNA from roughly 0.5 ug total RNA. Three nested multiplex PCR rounds, following a slightly modified ARM-PCR procedure, were used to build the TCRbeta libraries. Multiplex TRBV1-TRBV30 forward primers and a Cbeta reverse primer were used in the first two PCR rounds, each of which was run for about 10 cycles. The public reads were run again by TCRdb, first through fastp at Q25 and then through MiXCR, and only productive beta chains were kept. Identical CDR3 protein sequences are pooled into one entry, listed with their most common genes and DNA. The sample table holds approximately 73,000 distinct CDR3 sequences, of which approximately 74% were seen once. The ten most abundant clones make up 25% to 35% of the sample.

Total RNA and DNA were co-extracted from roughly 20-30 mg of bulk tissue with the AllPrep DNA/RNA mini kit, without cell sorting. The sample was liver tumor tissue from sampling region 4. Taken with the paper, the label for cell subset or site translates to: tumor region T4, right-lateral pole. The source is a man aged 35 to 55 with primary liver carcinoma and hepatitis B virus infection.

In regard to this clonotype: Germline and junction disagree at one end, which may indicate a read error. The chain couples TRBV11-2 to TRBJ2-7, with 9 bases fitting TRBD2. Germline V gene lookup returns CDR1 SGHAT and CDR2 FQNNGV. CDR3 length: 18 amino acids. For the CDR3, the DNA is TGTACCAGCAGCTTATCCGTTGGACTGGCGGGAGGGGGCTACGAGCAGTACTTC. Its protein product is CTSSLSVGLAGGGYEQYF.

This clonotype has a count of ten or more. The chain links TRBV6-1 to TRBJ2-3, with TRBD2 as a possible D gene (6 bases). CDR1 is MNHNS and CDR2 is SASEGT in the germline V gene. This CDR3 is 14 amino acids long. Trimming took off 4 bases at V and 0 bases at J, with 8 bases between the two ends. The CDR3 DNA is TGTGCCAGCAGTGCGGGAGCTAGCACAGATACGCAGTATTTT. Amino acid sequence: CASSAGASTDTQYF.

As for this clonotype: A much bigger clone sits one base away, suggesting this may be a read error. Since the CDR3 does not end with the conserved phenylalanine or tryptophan, this likely comes from a read error. The chain employs TRBV5-4 and TRBJ2-7, with D perhaps TRBD2 (5 bases). This CDR3 region has 13 residues. V lost 4 bases and J 2 bases, leaving 10 bases between the germline ends. Germline lookup yields CDR1 SGHNT and CDR2 YYREEE (reference sequence). DNA of the CDR3: TGTGCCAGCAGCACACGACTAACCTACGAGCAGTACCTC. Protein: CASSTRLTYEQYL.

This clonotype showed up many times. This chain joins TRBV5-5 and TRBJ2-2; weak D call: TRBD1 (6 bases). The CDR3 length is 15 residues. CDR1 and CDR2 from the germline V gene are SGHKS and YYEKEE (reference sequence). The germline V and J ends were trimmed by 6 bases and 2 bases, with 14 bases remaining between them. The CDR3 region has the DNA TGTGCCAGCACCCCAGGGGCAGCCAACACCGGGGAGCTGTTTTTT. This encodes CASTPGAANTGELFF.

This clonotype was seen at least ten times. The chain carries TRBV6-1 and TRBJ2-2; D is ambiguous. The CDR3 length is 14 residues. CDR1 MNHNS and CDR2 SASEGT come from the germline V gene. V lost 3 bases to trimming and J lost 4 bases, with 9 bases between them. The CDR3 sequence: CASSDLSLTGELFF. The CDR3 DNA sequence: TGTGCCAGCAGTGATCTTAGCCTCACCGGGGAGCTGTTTTTT.

Notes on this clonotype: Its ends do not fully match the called genes, so a read error is possible. This chain joins TRBV13 and TRBJ2-3; TRBD1 is a possible D gene (6 bases). CDR3 length equals 15 residues. Per the germline V gene, CDR1 is PRHDT and CDR2 is FYEKMQ (reference sequence). Here the CDR3 reads CANSLGSWGPDTQYF. CDR3 nucleotide sequence: TGCGCCAACAGTTTAGGCAGCTGGGGGCCAGATACGCAGTATTTT.